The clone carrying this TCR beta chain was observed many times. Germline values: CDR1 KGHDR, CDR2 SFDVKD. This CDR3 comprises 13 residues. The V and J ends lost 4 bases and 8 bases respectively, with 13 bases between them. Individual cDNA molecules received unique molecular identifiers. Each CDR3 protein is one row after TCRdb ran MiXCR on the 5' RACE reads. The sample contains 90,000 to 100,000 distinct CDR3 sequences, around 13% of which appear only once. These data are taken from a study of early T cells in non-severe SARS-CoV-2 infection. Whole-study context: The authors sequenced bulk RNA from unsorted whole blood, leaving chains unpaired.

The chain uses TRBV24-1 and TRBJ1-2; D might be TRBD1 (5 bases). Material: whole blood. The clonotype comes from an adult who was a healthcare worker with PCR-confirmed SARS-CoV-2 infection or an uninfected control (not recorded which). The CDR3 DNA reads TGTGCCACCAGTGAGGGACGGATGGCGGGCTACACCTTC. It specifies CATSEGRMAGYTF.